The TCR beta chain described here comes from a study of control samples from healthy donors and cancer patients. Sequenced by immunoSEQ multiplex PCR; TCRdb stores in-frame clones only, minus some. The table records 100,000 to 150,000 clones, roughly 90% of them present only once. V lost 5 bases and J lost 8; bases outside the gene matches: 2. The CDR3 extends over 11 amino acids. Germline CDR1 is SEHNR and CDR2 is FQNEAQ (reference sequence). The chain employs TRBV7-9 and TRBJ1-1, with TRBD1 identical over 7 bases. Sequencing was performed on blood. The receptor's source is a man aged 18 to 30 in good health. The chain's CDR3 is CASSRQGEAFF. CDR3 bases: TGTGCCAGCAGCCGACAGGGAGAAGCTTTCTTT.